A selection of T cell receptor beta chains follows, all from one sample in a study of blood T cell repertoires in COVID-19. Assay: immunoSEQ multiplex PCR; the TCRdb copy retains only in-frame clones and omits some. The sample has about 170,000 clones; around nine tenths are singletons. The sequenced material came from peripheral blood. The origin of the receptors is a man aged 70 or older with acute or convalescent COVID-19. The CDR3 runs from the conserved cysteine through the conserved F or W. The D gene is left open where the match is weak. Clone size is given for some rows only: seen once, a few or many times, or a class if the clone is expanded.

>once|TRBD2|TRBJ2-5|TRBV5-4
CASSLEASGLGTQYF
TGTGCCAGCAGCTTGGAAGCTAGCGGTTTAGGGACCCAGTACTTC
>.|.|TRBJ1-1|TRBV7-2
CASSLYAGRRDTEAFF
TGTGCCAGCAGCTTATACGCAGGGAGGCGGGACACTGAAGCTTTCTTT
>.|.|TRBJ1-2|TRBV7-9
CASSPYSGRLYGYTF
TGTGCCAGCAGCCCCTACTCCGGGAGACTCTATGGCTACACCTTC
>.|TRBD1|TRBJ2-1|TRBV4-1
CASSQGGGFMVF
TGCGCCAGCAGCCAAGGAGGGGGCTTCATGGTCTTC
>.|TRBD2|TRBJ2-5|TRBV25-1
CASSVPLAGEARETQYF
TGTGCCAGCAGTGTCCCCCTAGCGGGAGAAGCGCGAGAGACCCAGTACTTC
>.|.|TRBJ2-7|TRBV7-2
CASSLAAASYEQYF
TGTGCCAGCAGCTTAGCGGCAGCGTCCTACGAGCAGTACTTC
>.|.|TRBJ1-5|TRBV11-3
CASSSGSGRNQPQHF
TGTGCCAGCAGCTCAGGATCAGGGCGCAATCAGCCCCAGCATTTT
>few|TRBD2|TRBJ2-7|TRBV27
CASGEIAGETYEQYF
TGTGCCAGCGGGGAAATAGCGGGAGAAACCTACGAGCAGTACTTC
>.|TRBD1|TRBJ1-4|TRBV19
CASSPGDRVNEKLFF
TGTGCCAGTAGTCCCGGAGACAGGGTTAATGAAAAACTGTTTTTT
>.|TRBD2|TRBJ2-3|TRBV2
CAIGLALTDTQYF
TGTGCCATCGGACTAGCCCTTACAGATACGCAGTATTTT
>.|.|TRBJ2-2|TRBV15
CATGLGGGGVAGELFF
TGTGCCACCGGCCTAGGGGGTGGGGGAGTAGCCGGGGAGCTGTTTTTT